Detailed here is one TCR beta chain. This CDR3 region has 14 residues. The germline V and J ends were trimmed by 3 bases and 0 bases, with 9 bases remaining between them. Germline values: CDR1 SGHVS, CDR2 FQNEAQ. This entry belongs to a study of cytomegalovirus exposure and HLA in healthy donors. The overall study: In a later analysis, the roughly 130 validation repertoires were reported to have used the same platform as the roughly 610 first-cohort repertoires.

This table comes from immunoSEQ multiplex PCR, and its TCRdb copy is limited to in-frame clones, with some not included. The repertoire holds 90,000 to 150,000 clones, with 88% as singletons. The chain joins TRBV7-8 to TRBJ2-7; D not certain. The sample taken for sequencing was PBMCs. This clonotype was obtained from a woman between 18 and 29 years old in good health and CMV-seropositive. The CDR3 spells CASSLTENSYEQYF. CDR3 nucleotide sequence: TGTGCCAGCAGCTTGACGGAGAACTCCTACGAGCAGTACTTC.